A single T cell receptor (beta chain) is shown here with its context. The target antigen is unknown. For less than eleven days, some 9.7 x 10^4 sorted CD4+ cells grew with T cell-depleted PBMCs and CEF. Germline CDR1 and CDR2: SGHVS and FQNEAQ. V was clipped by 5 bases and J by 2 bases; unmatched bases: 6. This CDR3 is 15 amino acids long. The data are from a study of CD4 T cells in relation to SARS-CoV-2 and coronaviruses. Clones were sequenced by immunoSEQ multiplex PCR, and TCRdb holds only the in-frame ones, with some missing. The sample lists about 47,000 clones, roughly 87% occurring once. Sequenced sample: naive CD4+ T cells from PBMCs, cultured in vitro. Noted subset: naive CD4+ T cells isolated by negative enrichment. The chain combines TRBV7-8 with TRBJ2-7; 10 nucleotides align to TRBD2. The clonotype comes from an adult with COVID-19. CDR3 protein: CASSPTSGVTYEQYF. CDR3 DNA: TGTGCCAGCAGCCCTACTAGCGGGGTGACCTACGAGCAGTACTTC.